This T cell receptor beta chain was profiled in a study of graft-versus-host responses after intestinal transplantation (dated by TCRdb to the early 2020s). Background for the entire study: Recipients received multivisceral, liver-intestinal, or isolated intestinal transplants. Rather than going through the commercial service, samples from three later patients were sequenced in-house on an Illumina MiSeq and processed with MiXCR. All recipients received anti-thymocyte globulin induction followed by maintenance tacrolimus and steroids for around three years. Bulk TCR-beta CDR3 sequencing was used to track graft-versus-host and host-versus-graft alloreactive T cell clones in the graft, circulation and bone marrow after intestinal transplantation. To identify alloreactive clones, pre-transplant mixed lymphocyte reaction products were sequenced and compared with unstimulated pre-transplant donor and recipient T cells. Of the 20 to 30 intestinal transplant recipients enrolled in the cohort, one of whom was a retransplant, a few patients without pretransplant specimens were excluded. A peak of at least 4% donor T cells among recipient peripheral blood mononuclear cells was the definition used for donor T cell macrochimerism.

The sample's time point, from its label and the paper: cells obtained before transplantation from donor or recipient. CD3+CD4+ and CD3+CD8+ populations were FACS-sorted from unstimulated pre-transplant donor and recipient cells taken from spleen or lymph nodes. The library was generated by the immunoSEQ multiplex PCR assay. For most patients, genomic DNA was isolated using the Qiagen DNeasy Blood and Tissue Kit and was shipped frozen to Adaptive Biotechnologies for TCR sequencing. For most patients, high-throughput TCR-beta CDR3 sequencing of genomic DNA was performed by Adaptive Biotechnologies. The published analysis was carried out like this. Adaptive's ImmunoSEQ software supplied the TCR sequencing data for 18 patients, while MiXCR and VDJtools were used to process a few other patients. To correct CD4 versus CD8 sorting errors, any sequence found in both subsets at a frequency ratio below 5:1 was removed. CDR3 nucleotide sequences shared by donor and recipient were removed because the origin of these sequences could not be assigned. To count as alloreactive, a clone needed at least 2-fold expansion over unstimulated cells and a minimum CFSE-low frequency of 0.002% (template counts) or 0.001% (read counts). A clone was considered mappable if detected in the sequenced pre-transplant spleen, lymph node, or MLR CFSE-low populations of the donor or recipient. Cumulative frequency of alloreactive clones was calculated as a percentage of all sequences weighted by copy number. Not all clones reach the TCRdb copy of this immuneACCESS table, which keeps in-frame sequences only. Checked studies attribute under half of the gap to unresolved V genes and leave the rest unexplained. V, J and clone size reflect that table, while D and trimming were determined from the DNA. Across this sample there are fewer than 110,000 clones, with roughly 93% seen only once. Approximately 1% of the sample is taken by the ten largest.

Based on the germline V gene, the CDR1 and CDR2 sequences are SGHVS and FQNEAQ. V is trimmed back by 3 bases and J by 5 bases, and the junction contains 8 bases that no gene match accounts for. The CDR3 holds 15 amino acids from the cysteine to the phenylalanine. Just the 45-base CDR3 DNA is kept, in frame starting at base 1. What the authors observed across the whole study: The conclusions were limited by the relatively low number and heterogeneity of the intestinal transplant patients. Early after transplant, peak levels of circulating GvH clones were associated with declines in HvG clones. GvH clones turned up in recipient bone marrow, with some appearing earlier in ileal mucosa or blood, a pattern consistent with an intestinal mucosal origin. In patients with donor T cell macrochimerism, the allografts had high GvH to HvG T cell clonal ratios.

With regard to this clone: The antigen it recognizes is unknown. No qualities accompany the bases; no much larger clone lies one base away.

The specimen was unstimulated CD8+ T cells sorted from spleen or lymph node cells, collected before intestinal transplant. The sequence was collected from a human donor who received an intestinal transplant. The rearrangement combines TRBV7-8 with TRBJ1-1, with 8 middle bases fitting TRBD1. The nucleotides read TGTGCCAGCAGCTTCCGGACAGGGCTAGGGACTGAAGCTTTCTTT. It translates as CASSFRTGLGTEAFF.